This record covers a single T cell receptor (beta chain). The antigen it recognizes is unknown. Per-base qualities were not stored, and no clone one base away is much larger. This specimen belongs to a study of T-cell memory formation after mild COVID-19 listed by TCRdb under 2021. At the level of the whole study: TCR sequence clusters from the two donors were found to be largely donor specific. Longitudinal TCRalpha and TCRbeta repertoire sequencing tracked T-cell clones expanding and contracting after mild COVID-19 in a couple of donors. Two young, previously healthy adult volunteers, one female and one male, were included in the cohort.

TCRdb shows the sequencer as Illumina NovaSeq 6000. TCRalpha and TCRbeta cDNA libraries were constructed by 5'RACE with constant-segment primers, with sample barcodes and unique molecular identifiers being introduced. Trizol reagent was used to extract RNA from every sample. Library amplification was performed in two PCR steps, and a second sample barcode and Illumina TruSeq adapters were introduced in the second step. The libraries were sequenced on an Illumina NovaSeq using 2 x 150 bp paired-end reads. In the paper's pipeline: The reads were demultiplexed and collapsed into UMI-guided consensus sequences using migec v1.2.7. Using mixcr v2.1.11, UMI consensuses were aligned to TRA and TRB V and J templates and then assembled into clonotypes. Clonotypes were classified as expanded or contracted when called significant by both edgeR and NoisET, with noise models trained on biological replicates. For edgeR calls, the cutoffs were a false discovery rate-adjusted p below 0.01 and a log2 fold-change threshold of 1. As an exploratory analysis of dynamics, max-normalized trajectories of the 1000 most abundant clonotypes were examined with PCA combined with hierarchical clustering. Separately sequenced CD4+ and CD8+ repertoires were used to assign a CD4 or CD8 phenotype to each responding clone. The public reads were reanalyzed by TCRdb: fastp trimming at Q25, MiXCR alignment, in-frame beta chains only. Merged by CDR3 protein, the rows form single entries marked with the most common genes and DNA. TCRdb's processing, not the authors' own work, is the source of the V and J calls. Recorded for this sample are around 300,000 distinct CDR3 sequences; about 20% of them occurred a single time. Of the sample, roughly 23% is held by the ten largest clones.

The research as a whole found: Clones that contracted from day 15 to 85 showed balanced CD4/CD8 phenotypes, whereas a second wave of clones that expanded from day 15 to 37 leaned towards CD4+. SARS-CoV-2 specificity was not confirmed for the second-wave clones peaking on day 37. Contracting CD4+ clones turned up mainly in the CM and EM memory subsets, whereas EMRA was where CD8+ clones were enriched. The study covered only a couple of mild cases, and larger cohorts including severe cases with pre-infection samples were considered necessary. Some responding clones were detected in pre-infection memory, suggesting pre-existing cross-reactive memory T cells joined the SARS-CoV-2 response.

Ficoll-Paque density gradient centrifugation was the method used to isolate PBMCs. The junction carries 6 bases between V and J, which are trimmed by 5 bases and 1 base respectively. As encoded in the germline V gene, CDR1 is LGHNT while CDR2 is FRNRAP. The CDR3 runs 13 amino acids, cysteine and phenylalanine included. Only the CDR3 DNA is retained, 39 bases long and in frame from the first base. The clonotype was recovered from a man aged 18 to 30 who had mild COVID-19 (a few samples of this study predate the infection). The sample titles of this study are shuffled in the database, so cell type and time point are left out; the donor was told from shared clones. The chain is assembled from TRBV12-5 and TRBJ2-1, with TRBD1 perhaps the D gene, on 6 matching bases. Specimen: PBMCs or a T cell subset sorted from them (not recorded which). The bases are TGTGCTAGTGGTACAGGGTCCTACAATGAGCAGTTCTTC. It encodes CASGTGSYNEQFF.